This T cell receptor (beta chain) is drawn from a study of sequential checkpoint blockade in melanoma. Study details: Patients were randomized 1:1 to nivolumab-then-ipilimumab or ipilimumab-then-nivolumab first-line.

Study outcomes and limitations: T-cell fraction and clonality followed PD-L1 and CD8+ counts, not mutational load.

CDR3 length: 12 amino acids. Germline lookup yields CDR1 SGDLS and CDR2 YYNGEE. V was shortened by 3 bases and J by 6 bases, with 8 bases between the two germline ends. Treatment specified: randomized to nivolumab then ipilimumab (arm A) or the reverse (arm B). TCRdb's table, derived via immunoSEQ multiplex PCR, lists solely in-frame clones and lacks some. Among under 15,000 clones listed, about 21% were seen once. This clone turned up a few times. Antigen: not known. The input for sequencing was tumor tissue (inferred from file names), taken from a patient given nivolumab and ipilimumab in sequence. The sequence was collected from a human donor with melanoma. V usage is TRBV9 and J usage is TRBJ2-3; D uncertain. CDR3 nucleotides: TGTGCCAGCAGCGGTACCCTGGATACGCAGTATTTT. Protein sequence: CASSGTLDTQYF.